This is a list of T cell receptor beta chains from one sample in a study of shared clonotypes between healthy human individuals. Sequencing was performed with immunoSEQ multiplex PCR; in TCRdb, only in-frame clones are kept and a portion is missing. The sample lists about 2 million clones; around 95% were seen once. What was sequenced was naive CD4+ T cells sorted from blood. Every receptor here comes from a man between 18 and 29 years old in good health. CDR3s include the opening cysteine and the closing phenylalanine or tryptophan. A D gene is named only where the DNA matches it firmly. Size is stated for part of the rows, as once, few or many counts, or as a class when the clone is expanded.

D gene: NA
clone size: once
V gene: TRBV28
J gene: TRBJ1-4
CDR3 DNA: TGTGCCAGCAGGTCACAGGCGGTGGGAGAAAAACTGTTTTTT
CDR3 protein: CASRSQAVGEKLFF

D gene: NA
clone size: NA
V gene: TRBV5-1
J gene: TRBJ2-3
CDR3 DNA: TGCGCCAGCAGCTGGGGGGACTCAATGGCCACAGATACGCAGTATTTT
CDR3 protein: CASSWGDSMATDTQYF

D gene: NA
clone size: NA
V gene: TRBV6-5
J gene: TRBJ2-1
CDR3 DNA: TGTGCCACCACGGGCGGAGCCGAAGCCTACAATGAGCAGTTCTTC
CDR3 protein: CATTGGAEAYNEQFF

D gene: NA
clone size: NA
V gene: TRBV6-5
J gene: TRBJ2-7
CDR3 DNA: TGTGCCAGCAGTTACTCGGGCAGTACCTACGAGCAGTACTTC
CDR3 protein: CASSYSGSTYEQYF

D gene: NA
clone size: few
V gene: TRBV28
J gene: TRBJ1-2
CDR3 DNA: TGTGCCAGCAGTCGATCCTATGGCTACACCTTC
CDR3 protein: CASSRSYGYTF

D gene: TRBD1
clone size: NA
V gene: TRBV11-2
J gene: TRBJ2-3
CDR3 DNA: TGTGCCAGCAGCTTTGACAGGGGGTATGATACGCAGTATTTT
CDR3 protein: CASSFDRGYDTQYF

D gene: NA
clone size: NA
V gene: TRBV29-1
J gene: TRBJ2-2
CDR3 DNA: TGCAGCGCCGCCGCGAGGGGGGCCGGAGCGAACACCGGGGAGCTGTTTTTT
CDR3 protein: CSAAARGAGANTGELFF

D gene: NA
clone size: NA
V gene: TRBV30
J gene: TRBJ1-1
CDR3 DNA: TGTGCCTGGATTCTTTTAAAAGGTACTGAAGCTTTCTTT
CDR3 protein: CAWILLKGTEAFF

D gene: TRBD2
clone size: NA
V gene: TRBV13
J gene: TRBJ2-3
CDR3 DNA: TGTGCCAGCAGCTCGGCACTAGCGGGAGGACCACCTTACAGCACAGATACGCAGTATTTT
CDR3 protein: CASSSALAGGPPYSTDTQYF

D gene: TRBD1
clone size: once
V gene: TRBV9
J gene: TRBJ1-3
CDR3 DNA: TGTGCCAGCAGCCCACGTCCCGGGACAGGGGGCGTTAGCTCTGGAAACACCATATATTTT
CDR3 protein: CASSPRPGTGGVSSGNTIYF

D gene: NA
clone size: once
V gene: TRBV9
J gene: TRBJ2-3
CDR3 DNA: TGTGCCAGCAGCCCACGGACCCGTAGCACAGATACGCAGTATTTT
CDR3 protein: CASSPRTRSTDTQYF

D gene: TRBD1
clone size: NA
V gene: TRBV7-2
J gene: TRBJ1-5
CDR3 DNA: TGTGCCAGCAGCGCCAAAGGGGGCAGCAATCAGCCCCAGCATTTT
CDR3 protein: CASSAKGGSNQPQHF

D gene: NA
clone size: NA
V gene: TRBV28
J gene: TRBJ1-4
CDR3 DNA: TGTGCCAGCAGTTTCGGGGGAGGGGGAACTAATGAAAAACTGTTTTTT
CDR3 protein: CASSFGGGGTNEKLFF

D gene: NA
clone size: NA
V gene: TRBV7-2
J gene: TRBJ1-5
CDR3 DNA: TGTGCCAGCAGCTTAGGGTTTGGAGGGAGCAGCAGCAATCAGCCCCAGCATTTT
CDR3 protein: CASSLGFGGSSSNQPQHF

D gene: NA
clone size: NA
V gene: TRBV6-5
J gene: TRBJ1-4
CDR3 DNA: TGTGCCAGCAGTTTAACCGGGACAACTAATGAAAAACTGTTTTTT
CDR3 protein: CASSLTGTTNEKLFF

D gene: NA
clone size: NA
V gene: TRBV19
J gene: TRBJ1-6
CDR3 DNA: TGTGCCAGTAGTATAGGTTACGACCCGAGACCCCTCCACTTT
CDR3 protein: CASSIGYDPRPLHF

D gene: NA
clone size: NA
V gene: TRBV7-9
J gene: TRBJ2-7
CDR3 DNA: TGTGCCAGCAGTCCACGGCCTCATTCCTACGAGCAGTACTTC
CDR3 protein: CASSPRPHSYEQYF

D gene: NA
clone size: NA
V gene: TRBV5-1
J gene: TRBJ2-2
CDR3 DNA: TGCGCCAGCAGCGGTGACAAGCTGGGCACCGGGGAGCTGTTTTTT
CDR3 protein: CASSGDKLGTGELFF

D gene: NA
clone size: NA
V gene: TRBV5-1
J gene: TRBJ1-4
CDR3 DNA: TGCGCCAGCAGCTTGCTCGGGACCTATAATGAAAAACTGTTTTTT
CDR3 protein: CASSLLGTYNEKLFF

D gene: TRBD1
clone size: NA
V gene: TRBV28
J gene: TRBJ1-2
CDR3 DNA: TGTGCCAGCAGAGGGACAGGGTGGAACTATGGCTACACCTTC
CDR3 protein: CASRGTGWNYGYTF

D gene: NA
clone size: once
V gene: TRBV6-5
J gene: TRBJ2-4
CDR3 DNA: TGTGCCAGCAGCACCGGGGCGAAAAACATTCAGTACTTC
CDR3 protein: CASSTGAKNIQYF

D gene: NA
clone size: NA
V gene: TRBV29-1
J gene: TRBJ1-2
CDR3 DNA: TGCAGCGCCCAGCAGGGCCTTAACTATGGCTACACCTTC
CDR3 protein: CSAQQGLNYGYTF

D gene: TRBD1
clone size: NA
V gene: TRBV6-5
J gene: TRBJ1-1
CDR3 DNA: TGTGCCAGCAGTTATGGACAGGGTGTAAACACTGAAGCTTTCTTT
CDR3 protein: CASSYGQGVNTEAFF